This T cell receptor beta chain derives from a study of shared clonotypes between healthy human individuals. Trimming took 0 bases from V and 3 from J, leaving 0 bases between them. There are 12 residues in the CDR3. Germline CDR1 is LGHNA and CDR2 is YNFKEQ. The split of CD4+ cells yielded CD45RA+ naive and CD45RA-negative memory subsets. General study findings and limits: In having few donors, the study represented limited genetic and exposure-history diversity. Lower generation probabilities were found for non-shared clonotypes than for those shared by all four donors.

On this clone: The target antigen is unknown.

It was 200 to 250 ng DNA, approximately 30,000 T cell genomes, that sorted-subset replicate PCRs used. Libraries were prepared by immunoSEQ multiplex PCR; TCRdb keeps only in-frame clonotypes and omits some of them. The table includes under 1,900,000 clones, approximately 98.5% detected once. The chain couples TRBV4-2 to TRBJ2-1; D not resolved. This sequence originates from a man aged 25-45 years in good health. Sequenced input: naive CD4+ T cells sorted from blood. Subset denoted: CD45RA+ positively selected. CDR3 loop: CASSQDYNEQFF. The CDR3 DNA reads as TGTGCCAGCAGCCAAGACTACAATGAGCAGTTCTTC.